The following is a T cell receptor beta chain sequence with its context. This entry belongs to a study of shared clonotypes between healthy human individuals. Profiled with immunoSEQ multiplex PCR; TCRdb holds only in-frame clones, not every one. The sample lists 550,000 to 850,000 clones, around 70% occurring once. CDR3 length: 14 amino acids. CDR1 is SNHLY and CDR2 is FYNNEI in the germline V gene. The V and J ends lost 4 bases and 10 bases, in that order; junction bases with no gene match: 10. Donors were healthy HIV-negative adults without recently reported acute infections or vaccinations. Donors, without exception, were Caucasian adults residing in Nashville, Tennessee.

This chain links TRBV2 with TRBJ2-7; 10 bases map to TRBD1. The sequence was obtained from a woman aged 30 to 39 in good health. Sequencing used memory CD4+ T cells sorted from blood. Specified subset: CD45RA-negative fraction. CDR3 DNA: TGTGCCAGCAGTGCTACGACAGGGGGCGCATATCAGTACTTC. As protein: CASSATTGGAYQYF.